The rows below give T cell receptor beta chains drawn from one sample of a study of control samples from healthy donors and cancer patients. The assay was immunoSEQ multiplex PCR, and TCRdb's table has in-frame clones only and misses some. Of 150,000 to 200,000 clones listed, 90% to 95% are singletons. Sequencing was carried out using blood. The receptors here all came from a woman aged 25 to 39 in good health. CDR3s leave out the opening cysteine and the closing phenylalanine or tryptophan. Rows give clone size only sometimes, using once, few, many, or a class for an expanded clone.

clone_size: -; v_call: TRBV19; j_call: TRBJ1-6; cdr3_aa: ASSGGFYNSPLH
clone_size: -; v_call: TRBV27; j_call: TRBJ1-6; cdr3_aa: ASSSFGQGATPLH
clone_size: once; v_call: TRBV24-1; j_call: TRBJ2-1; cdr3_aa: ATSDAGTGPSNEQF
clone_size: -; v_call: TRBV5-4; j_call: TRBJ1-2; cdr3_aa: ASSLATIGQGNYGYT
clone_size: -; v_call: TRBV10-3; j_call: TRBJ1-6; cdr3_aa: AIRGQANSPLH
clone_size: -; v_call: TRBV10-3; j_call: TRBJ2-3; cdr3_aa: AISLGTSGSTDTQY
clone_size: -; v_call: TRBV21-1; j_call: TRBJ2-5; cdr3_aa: ARPGLAGISQETQY
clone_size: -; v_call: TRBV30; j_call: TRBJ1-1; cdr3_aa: AWTGDNEAF
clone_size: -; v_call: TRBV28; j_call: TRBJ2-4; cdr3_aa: ASSLIGKPKNIQY
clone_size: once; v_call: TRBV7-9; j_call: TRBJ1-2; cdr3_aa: ASSPPDNYGYT
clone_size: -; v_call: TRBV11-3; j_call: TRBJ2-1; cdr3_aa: ASSSLLAGAEYNEQF
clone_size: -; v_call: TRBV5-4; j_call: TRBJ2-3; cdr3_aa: ASSLTTWYTDTQY
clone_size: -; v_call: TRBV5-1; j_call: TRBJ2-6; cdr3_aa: ASSEGDSGANVLT
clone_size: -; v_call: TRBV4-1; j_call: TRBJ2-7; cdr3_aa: ASSPGQGVEQY
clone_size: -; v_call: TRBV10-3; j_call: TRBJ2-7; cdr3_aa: AISAGYEQY
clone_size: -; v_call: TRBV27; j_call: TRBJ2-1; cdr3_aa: ASSLRQGRYNEQF
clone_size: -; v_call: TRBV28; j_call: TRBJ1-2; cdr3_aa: ASSYTGTGYGYT
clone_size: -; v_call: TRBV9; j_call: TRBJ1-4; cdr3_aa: ASSPGTGARNEKLF
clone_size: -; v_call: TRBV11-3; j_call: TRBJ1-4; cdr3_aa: ASSPRTATNEKLF
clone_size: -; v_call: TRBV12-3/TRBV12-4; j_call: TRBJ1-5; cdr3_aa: ASSPGGHQPQH
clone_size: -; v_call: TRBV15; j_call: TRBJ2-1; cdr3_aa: ATSRDPAGGPRYEQF
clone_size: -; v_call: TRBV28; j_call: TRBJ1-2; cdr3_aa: ASSLVQNHYGYT
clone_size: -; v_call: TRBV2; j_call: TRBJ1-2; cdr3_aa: ASSPGQGNYGYT
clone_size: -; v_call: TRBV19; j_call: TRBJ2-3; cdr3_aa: ASSTSASTDTQY
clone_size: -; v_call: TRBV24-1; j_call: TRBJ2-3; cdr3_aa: ATSDLGDTQY
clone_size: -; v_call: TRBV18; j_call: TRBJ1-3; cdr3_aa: ASSPGQDSGNTIY
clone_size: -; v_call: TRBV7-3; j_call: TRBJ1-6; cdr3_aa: ASSLQGSTYNSPLH
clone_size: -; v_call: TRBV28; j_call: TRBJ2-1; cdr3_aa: ASSTGLAGGIYNEQF
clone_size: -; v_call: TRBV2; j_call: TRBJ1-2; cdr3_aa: ASSEGQTYGYT
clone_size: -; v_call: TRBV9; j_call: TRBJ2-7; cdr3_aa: ASSVAAGNYEQY
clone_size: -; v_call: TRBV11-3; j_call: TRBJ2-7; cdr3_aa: ASSLGVTGTYEQY
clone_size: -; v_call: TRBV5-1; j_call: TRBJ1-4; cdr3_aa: ASSLRGANEKLF
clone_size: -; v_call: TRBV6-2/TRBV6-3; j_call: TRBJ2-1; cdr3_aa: ASSILAGEGNEQF
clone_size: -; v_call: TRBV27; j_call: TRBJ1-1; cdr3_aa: ASSLERGAF
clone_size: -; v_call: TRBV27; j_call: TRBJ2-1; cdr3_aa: ASSLSSGNYNEQF
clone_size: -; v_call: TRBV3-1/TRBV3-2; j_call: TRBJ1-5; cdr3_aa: ASSQEAGAGNQPQH
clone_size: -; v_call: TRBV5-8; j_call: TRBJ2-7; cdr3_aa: ASSFGQPPYEQY
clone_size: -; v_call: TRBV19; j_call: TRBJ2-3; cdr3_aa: ASSMLQASTDTQY
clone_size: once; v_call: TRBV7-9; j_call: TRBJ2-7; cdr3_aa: ASSNSYEQY
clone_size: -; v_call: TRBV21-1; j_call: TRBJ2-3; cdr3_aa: ASSKGRDTSGTDTQY
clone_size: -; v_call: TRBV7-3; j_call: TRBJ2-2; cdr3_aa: ASSSTSGRGGELF
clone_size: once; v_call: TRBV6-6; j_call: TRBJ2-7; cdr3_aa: ASSYSRTSYEQY
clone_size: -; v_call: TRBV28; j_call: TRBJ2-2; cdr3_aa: ASSLGLPNTGELF
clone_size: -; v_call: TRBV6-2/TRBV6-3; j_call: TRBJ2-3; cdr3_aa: ASSYGLAGQY
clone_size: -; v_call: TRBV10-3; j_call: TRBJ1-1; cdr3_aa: AISGTGARNTEAF
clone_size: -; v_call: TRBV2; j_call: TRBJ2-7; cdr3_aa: ASSTTGSYEQY
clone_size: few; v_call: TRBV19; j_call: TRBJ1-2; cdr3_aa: ASSSTGYNYGYT
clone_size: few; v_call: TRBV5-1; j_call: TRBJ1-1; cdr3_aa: ASSHQGNTEAF
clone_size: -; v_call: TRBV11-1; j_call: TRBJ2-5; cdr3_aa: ASSLLAGGILETQY
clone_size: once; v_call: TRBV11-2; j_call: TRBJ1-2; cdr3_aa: ASSTSDRVAYGYT
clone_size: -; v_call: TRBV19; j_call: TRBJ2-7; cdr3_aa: ASSPDRGQYEQY
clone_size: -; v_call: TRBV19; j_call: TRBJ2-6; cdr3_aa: ASSTDSSGANVLT